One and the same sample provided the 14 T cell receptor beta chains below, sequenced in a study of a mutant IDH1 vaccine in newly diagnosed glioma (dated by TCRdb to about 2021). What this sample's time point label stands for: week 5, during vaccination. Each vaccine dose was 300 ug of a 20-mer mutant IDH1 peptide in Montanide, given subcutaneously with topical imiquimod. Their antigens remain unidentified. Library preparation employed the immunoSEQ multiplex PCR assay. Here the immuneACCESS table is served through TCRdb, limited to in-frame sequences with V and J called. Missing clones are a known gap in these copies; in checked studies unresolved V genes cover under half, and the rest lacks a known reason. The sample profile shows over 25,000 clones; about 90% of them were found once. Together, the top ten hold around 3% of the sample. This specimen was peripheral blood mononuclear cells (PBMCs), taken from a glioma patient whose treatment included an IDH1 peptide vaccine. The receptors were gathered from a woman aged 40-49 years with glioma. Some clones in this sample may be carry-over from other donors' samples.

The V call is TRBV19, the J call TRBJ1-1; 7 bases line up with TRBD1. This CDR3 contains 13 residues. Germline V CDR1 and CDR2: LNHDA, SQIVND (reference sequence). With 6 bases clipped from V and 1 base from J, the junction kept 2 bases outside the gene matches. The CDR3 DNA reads TGTGCCAGTAGATGGGACAGGAACACTGAAGCTTTCTTT. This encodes CASRWDRNTEAFF.

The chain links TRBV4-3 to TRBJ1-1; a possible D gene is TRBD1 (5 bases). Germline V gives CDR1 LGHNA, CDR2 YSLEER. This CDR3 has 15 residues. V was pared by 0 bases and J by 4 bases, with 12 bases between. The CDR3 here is CASSQEGTGSTEAFF. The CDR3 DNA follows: TGCGCCAGCAGCCAAGAGGGGACGGGGAGCACTGAAGCTTTCTTT.

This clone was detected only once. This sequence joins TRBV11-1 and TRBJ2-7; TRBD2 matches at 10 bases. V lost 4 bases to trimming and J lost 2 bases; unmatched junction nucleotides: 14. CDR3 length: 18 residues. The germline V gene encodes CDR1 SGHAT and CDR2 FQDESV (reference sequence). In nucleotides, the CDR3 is TGTGCCAGCAGCTCACGAGGACTAGCGGCACTACCACCCTACGAGCAGTACTTC. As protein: CASSSRGLAALPPYEQYF.

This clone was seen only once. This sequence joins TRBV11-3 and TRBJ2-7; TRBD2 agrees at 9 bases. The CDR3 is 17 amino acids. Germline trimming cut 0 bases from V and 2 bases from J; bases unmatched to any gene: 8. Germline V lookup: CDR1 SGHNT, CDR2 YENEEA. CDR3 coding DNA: TGTGCCAGCAGCTTAGACCTAAAGCGGGAGGTTCCCTACGAGCAGTACTTC. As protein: CASSLDLKREVPYEQYF.

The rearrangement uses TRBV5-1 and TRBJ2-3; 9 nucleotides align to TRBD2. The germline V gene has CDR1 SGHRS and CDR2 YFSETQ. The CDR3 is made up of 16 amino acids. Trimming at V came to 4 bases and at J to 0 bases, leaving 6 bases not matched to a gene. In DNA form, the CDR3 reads TGCGCCAGCAGCCCACTTAGCGGGGGAAGCACAGATACGCAGTATTTT. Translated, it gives CASSPLSGGSTDTQYF.

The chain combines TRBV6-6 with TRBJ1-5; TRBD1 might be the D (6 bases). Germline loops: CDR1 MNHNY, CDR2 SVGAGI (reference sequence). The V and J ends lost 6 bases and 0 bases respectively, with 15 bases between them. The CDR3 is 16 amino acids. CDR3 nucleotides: TGTGCCAGCAGCTTTACCCAGGGGAATAGCAATCAGCCCCAGCATTTT. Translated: CASSFTQGNSNQPQHF.

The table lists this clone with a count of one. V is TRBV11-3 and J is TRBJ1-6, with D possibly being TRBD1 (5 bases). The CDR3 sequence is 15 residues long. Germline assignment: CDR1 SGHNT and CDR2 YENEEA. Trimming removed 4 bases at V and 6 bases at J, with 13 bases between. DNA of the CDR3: TGTGCCAGCAGCTCGGGTAGGGGCGGTAATTCACCCCTCCACTTT. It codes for CASSSGRGGNSPLHF.

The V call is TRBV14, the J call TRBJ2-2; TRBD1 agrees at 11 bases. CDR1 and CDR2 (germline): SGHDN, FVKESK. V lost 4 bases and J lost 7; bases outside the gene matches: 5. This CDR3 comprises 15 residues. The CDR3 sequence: CASSRGQGVGGELFF. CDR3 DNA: TGTGCCAGCAGCCGGGGACAGGGGGTCGGCGGGGAGCTGTTTTTT.

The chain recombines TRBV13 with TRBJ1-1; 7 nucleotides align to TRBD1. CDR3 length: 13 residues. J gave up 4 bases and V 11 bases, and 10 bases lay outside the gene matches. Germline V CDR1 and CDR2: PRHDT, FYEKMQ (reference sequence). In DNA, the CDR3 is TGTGCCGGGAGACAGGGATTGGGCACTGAAGCTTTCTTT. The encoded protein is CAGRQGLGTEAFF.

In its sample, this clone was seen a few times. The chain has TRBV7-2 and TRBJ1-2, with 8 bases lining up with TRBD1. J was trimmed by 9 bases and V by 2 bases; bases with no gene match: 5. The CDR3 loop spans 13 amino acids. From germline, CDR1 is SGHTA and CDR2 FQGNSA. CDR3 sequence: CASSLWTGKSYTF. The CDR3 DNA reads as TGTGCCAGCAGCTTATGGACAGGGAAAAGCTACACCTTC.

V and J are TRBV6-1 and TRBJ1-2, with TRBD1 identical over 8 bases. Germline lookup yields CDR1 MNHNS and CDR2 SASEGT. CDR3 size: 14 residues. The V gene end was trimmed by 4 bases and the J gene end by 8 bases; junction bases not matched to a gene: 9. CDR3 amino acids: CASSASSTGVGYTF. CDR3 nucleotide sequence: TGTGCCAGCAGTGCCAGTTCGACAGGGGTCGGCTACACCTTC.

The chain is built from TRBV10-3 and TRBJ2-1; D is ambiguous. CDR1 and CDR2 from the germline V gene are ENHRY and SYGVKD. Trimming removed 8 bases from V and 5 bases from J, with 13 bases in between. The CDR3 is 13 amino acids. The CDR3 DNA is TGTGCCATCCTTGACTTCCGCCACAATGAGCAGTTCTTC. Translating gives CAILDFRHNEQFF.

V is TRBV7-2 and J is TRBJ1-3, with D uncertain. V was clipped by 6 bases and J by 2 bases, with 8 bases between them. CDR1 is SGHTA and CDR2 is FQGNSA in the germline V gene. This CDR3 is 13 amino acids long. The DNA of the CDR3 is TGTGCCAGCAGACCGGACGCTGGAAACACCATATATTTT. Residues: CASRPDAGNTIYF.

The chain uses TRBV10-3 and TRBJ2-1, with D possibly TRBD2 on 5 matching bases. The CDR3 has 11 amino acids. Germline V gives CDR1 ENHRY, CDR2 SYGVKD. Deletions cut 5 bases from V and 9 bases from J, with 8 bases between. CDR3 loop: CAISSRGEQFF. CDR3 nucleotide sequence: TGTGCCATCAGTTCCCGGGGTGAGCAGTTCTTC.